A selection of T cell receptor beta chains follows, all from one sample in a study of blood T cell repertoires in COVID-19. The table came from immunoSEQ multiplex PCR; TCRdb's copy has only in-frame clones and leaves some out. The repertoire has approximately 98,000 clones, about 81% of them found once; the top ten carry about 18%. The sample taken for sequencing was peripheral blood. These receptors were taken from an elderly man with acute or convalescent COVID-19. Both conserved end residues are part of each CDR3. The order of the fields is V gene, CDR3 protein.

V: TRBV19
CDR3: CASSHRAESNQPQHF

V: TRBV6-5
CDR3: CASSTPHLRETQYF

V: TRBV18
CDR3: CASSLGLRSEQYF

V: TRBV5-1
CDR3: CASSPGLREGYTF

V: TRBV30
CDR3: CAWRRGLLYGYTF

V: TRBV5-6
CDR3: CASSLDRVNEKLFF

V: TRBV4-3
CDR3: CASSQEYQADYSPLHF

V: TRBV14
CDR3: CASSLNAGFNTIYF

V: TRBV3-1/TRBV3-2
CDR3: CASSQGHSNTGELFF

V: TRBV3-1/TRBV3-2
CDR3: CASSQGGQNTGELFF

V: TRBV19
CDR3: CASSMVGGYEQYF

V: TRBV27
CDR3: CASSLLAGSGELFF

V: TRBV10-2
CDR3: CASRIGQGTEAFF

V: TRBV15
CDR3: CATRGTGNNSPLHF

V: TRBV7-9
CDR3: CASSGRGQNTGELFF

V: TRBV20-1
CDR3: CSASTWTSGGQFF

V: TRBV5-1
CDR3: CASSFLGDEQFF

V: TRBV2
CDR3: CASSRTGYPQTSGANVLTF

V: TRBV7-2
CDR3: CASSPKTGGLDGYTF

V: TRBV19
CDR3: CASSQAGNTIYF

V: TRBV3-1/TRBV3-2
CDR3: CASSQDQGGELFF

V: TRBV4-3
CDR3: CASSQDGTSGGSYEQYF

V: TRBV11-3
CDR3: CASSLGLEGSYNEQFF

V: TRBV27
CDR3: CASSTPRGPTDTQYF

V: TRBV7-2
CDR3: CASSPEPRQGGQGPQHF

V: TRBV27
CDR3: CASSFFMGGSTDTQYF

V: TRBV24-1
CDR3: CATSEGGGPTEAQYF

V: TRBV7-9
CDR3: CASSSPGTEYEQYF

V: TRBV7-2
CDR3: CASRNGQGPFYEQYF

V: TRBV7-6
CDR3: CASSLSDSMNTEAFF

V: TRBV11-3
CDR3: CASSQTGSGANVLTF

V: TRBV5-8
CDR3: CASGYRGNEQYF

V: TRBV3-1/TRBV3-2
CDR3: CASSLSSNEQFF

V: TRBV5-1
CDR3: CASSLGQGSGANVLTF

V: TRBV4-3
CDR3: CASSLDRDSNQPQHF

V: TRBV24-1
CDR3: CATSDTGLAINNEQFF

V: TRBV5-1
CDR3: CASSFGSASEADTQYF

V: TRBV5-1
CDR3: CASSLSTGGEAFF

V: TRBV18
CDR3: CASSPTGDFKYF

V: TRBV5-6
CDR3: CASSLPTESPLHF

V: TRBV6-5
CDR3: CASLLRGGGTEAFF

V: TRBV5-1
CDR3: CASSLGQGDEQYF

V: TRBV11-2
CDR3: CASSFFDRGPTEAFF

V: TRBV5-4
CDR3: CASSLGTDGYGYTF